This T cell receptor (beta chain) was identified in a study of blood T cell repertoires in COVID-19. Study-level information: The United States, Italy and Spain supplied acute and convalescent COVID-19 samples.

The CDR3 is made up of 13 amino acids. Trimming took off 1 base at V and 3 bases at J, with 7 bases between the two ends. Repertoires were generated with immunoSEQ multiplex PCR, while TCRdb's copy carries only in-frame clones and drops some. The sample holds 120,000 or so clones, around 87% seen once. The chain recombines TRBV12-3 or TRBV12-4 with TRBJ2-7; D is unresolved. The sequence was collected from a man aged 45-65 years with acute or convalescent COVID-19. Sequencing used peripheral blood. CDR3 coding DNA: TGTGCCAGCAGTTTAGTACCAGACTACGAGCAGTACTTC. Translating gives CASSLVPDYEQYF.